This TCR beta chain was captured in a study of shared clonotypes between healthy human individuals (dated by TCRdb to the early 2020s). Describing the broader study: A few men and a couple of women, aged 18 to 49 years, made up the cohort. Different laboratories and diverse techniques were used to prepare libraries and sequence TCR repertoires, to increase sequencing depth and limit assay-specific biases. For each donor, three plates each were used for CD4 naive and CD4 memory, two plates were used for CD8 naive, and one plate was used for CD8 memory. To estimate repertoire size and how much clonotypes are shared between individuals, the study performed deep sequencing of blood TCR repertoires from roughly five healthy adults. Per donor, leukapheresis produced somewhere between about 0.8 and 9.5 billion PBMCs. General study outcomes and caveats: Sharing across several donors was observed for 4.5% to 6.5% of naive CD4, about 3.2% of naive CD8, over 2% of memory CD4, and about 0.4% of memory CD8 clonotypes. Clonotypes shared by all four sorted-subset donors showed higher generation probabilities than non-shared clonotypes. Based on pairwise subsampling, the degree of clonotype sharing among donors was expected to be affected by sequencing depth. Sampling was restricted to blood, and TCR repertoires in tissues likely differ from the TCR repertoires found in blood. Rarefaction of sorted-subset datasets indicated incomplete sequencing despite the large sequencing depth. The genetic and exposure-history diversity represented was limited by the small number of donors. Naive subsets generally had larger estimated clonotype richness than memory subsets did.

This clone has just one count. Its antigen specificity is not known. No much larger clone exists at a distance of one base, and base qualities are not known. The donors were healthy, HIV-negative adults with no recently reported acute infections or vaccinations. Every donor was a Caucasian adult residing in Nashville, Tennessee, USA. CD4+ T cells were enriched by magnetic negative selection, after which naive cells were positively selected on CD45RA and the negative fraction was taken as the memory subset. After blood collection by leukapheresis, PBMCs were isolated using Ficoll-Histopaque density gradient centrifugation and then cryopreserved in the vapor phase of liquid nitrogen. Purity and quantity of every magnetically sorted T cell population were checked by analytical flow cytometry. Each sorted fraction had its genomic DNA isolated and then quantified by UV absorbance on a Nanodrop 2000c. Using the deep immunoSEQ assay, TCR CDR3 regions were amplified from genomic DNA by multiplex PCR. Extracted genomic DNA from each cell subset was distributed evenly across all wells of several immunoSEQ 96-well plates, and each plate was treated as a replicate. Each replicate PCR for sorted subsets received about 220 ng genomic DNA, equal to about 29,000 T cell genomes. Purified libraries were quantified with a Qubit 3.0 fluorometer, sized on a Bioanalyzer 2100, and re-quantified with the KAPA Library Quantification kit. Every immunoSEQ 96-well plate was sequenced on a separate single-read 150-cycle Illumina NextSeq 550 flow cell. The paper's processing steps were these. Because only junctional sequences without quality scores were contained in the immunoSEQ output, filtering matching that applied to full-length reads could not be performed. To assign V/J genes and CDR3, sequences were annotated using PyIR, a Python wrapper for IgBLAST v1.9, with IMGT germline references. Reads were filtered out if the reads had weak V/J assignments (E-value above 1e-6), no CDR3, stop codons, out-of-frame junctions, or ambiguous translated residues. A V3J clonotype was defined by an identical inferred V gene, J gene, and CDR3 amino acid sequence. Percentage overlap between repertoires was computed as shared unique clonotypes divided by the size of the smaller repertoire. RTK rarefaction, the Chao1 estimator, and Recon v2.1 estimates of unobserved clonotypes were used to assess repertoire richness. OLGA was used to compute generation probabilities for all TCRbeta clonotypes that the gDNA method yielded from a few donors. In its TCRdb copy, this immuneACCESS table keeps in-frame sequences only and misses some clones. Where compared with another copy, unresolved V genes explain less than half of these, and the others have no known cause. Clone size and V and J calls were adopted from that table, with D and trimming inferred from the DNA. For this sample the table gives about 1 million clones, of which about 75% were detected only once. About 1.4% of the sample lies in the top ten.

Specimen: memory CD4+ T cells sorted from blood. The intended sense of this specimen's cell subset or site label: CD45RA-negative fraction. The receptor's source is a man between 18 and 35 years old in good health.

CDR3 protein: CASSPGQYHQPQHF. The nucleotide sequence is TGTGCCAGCAGTCCGGGACAGTACCATCAGCCCCAGCATTTT. The chain is encoded by TRBV27 joined to TRBJ1-5; a stretch of 7 junction bases matches TRBD1. Clipping removes 5 bases from V and 5 bases from J, with 6 as the unmatched junction base count. The CDR3 holds 14 amino acids from the cysteine to the phenylalanine. The DNA shown is the 42-base CDR3, in frame from base 1. The CDR1 and CDR2 encoded by the germline V gene (reference sequence) are MNHEY and SMNVEV.